This T cell receptor beta chain is from a study of T cell responses to AZD1222 COVID-19 vaccine (dated by TCRdb to the early 2020s). Regarding the complete study: TCR sequencing was performed for more than 230 trial participants, of whom roughly 200 were given two doses of AZD1222 and roughly 25 were given two doses of MenACWY control vaccine. Trial participants were enrolled by age into subgroups of 18-55, 56-69 and 70-plus years, and around 150, 29 and 61 TCR-sequenced participants, respectively, were included in these subgroups. Results the study describes overall, beyond this receptor: A significant rise in spike-specific TCR breadth and depth was observed after two AZD1222 doses relative to day 0 and relative to MenACWY recipients. Reportedly, close to half of the unique spike-specific TCRs recognized epitopes lying outside the regions that are mutated in the B.1.351 and B.1.1.7 variants. Participants were mostly white British and included more females than males, and it was suggested by the authors that clonal diversity may have been underestimated. CD4 TCRs associated with the vaccine covered the entire spike protein, and the dominant responses were in regions 160-218 and 743-854. In the small 56-69-year group, the increase in depth fell short of significance, most likely because of low power. Because no samples from the day 14 peak response were available, repertoires could be characterized only after the peak T cell response. Conclusions about previously exposed vaccinees are limited because only a handful of AZD1222 recipients were SARS-CoV-2 seropositive at baseline.

Turning to this clone: Its cognate antigen has yet to be identified. Nothing much larger sits one base from this clone, and base qualities are not available.

V and J are trimmed by 2 bases and 3 bases, and the gene matches miss 0 bases of the junction. The CDR3 spans 13 residues, from the cysteine through the phenylalanine. This entry keeps only the CDR3 DNA: 39 bases, framed from base 1. The germline V gene (reference sequence) sets CDR1 to WNHNN and CDR2 to SYGVQD. The CDR3 regions of human TCRbeta chains were analyzed by immunosequencing. As for how the authors treated the data: TCRs in the repertoires were matched against a reference library of SARS-CoV-2-specific TCRs that had been generated with the MIRA antigen-specificity platform. Breadth meant the fraction of unique TCRs that were SARS-CoV-2-associated, whereas depth meant the fraction of total T cells that were SARS-CoV-2-associated. Using the MIRA data, each spike-specific TCR was mapped to the spike region that the TCR reacts to and placed in a CD4 or CD8 class. Log10-transformed breadth and depth values were compared by one-way ANOVA with Sidak's multiple comparisons tests. TCRdb re-hosts the immuneACCESS table, in-frame sequences only. Its copies lack some clones; in the studies checked, an unresolved V gene accounts for under half of them, and the cause for the rest is not known. V, J and clone size reflect that table, while D and trimming were determined from the DNA. The sample table contains approximately 96,000 clones; only one count was recorded for 85% to 95% of them. The ten largest clones take up 11% of the sample.

The time point label, as the study defines it: about 28 days (+/-7) after the second vaccine dose. Because spike-specific TCR depth and breadth did not differ between the two schedules, AZD1222 recipients who got a second dose at roughly 4 weeks were pooled with those who got a second dose at roughly 12 weeks. Vaccinee samples were obtained from the UK trials COV001 and COV002, which included a single-blind randomized controlled phase 2/3 trial of AZD1222 (ChAdOx1 nCoV-19) in healthy adults. Trial participant PBMC samples were collected at day 0 and day 28 after the second dose for TCRbeta chain sequencing.

The sample was peripheral blood, taken 28 days after the second AZD1222 dose. The source is an adult who received the AZD1222 COVID-19 vaccine. The chain joins TRBV10-1 to TRBJ1-2, and 7 junction bases match TRBD1. The CDR3 reads as follows: CASSETGDYGYTF. The DNA is TGCGCCAGCAGTGAGACAGGGGACTATGGCTACACCTTC.